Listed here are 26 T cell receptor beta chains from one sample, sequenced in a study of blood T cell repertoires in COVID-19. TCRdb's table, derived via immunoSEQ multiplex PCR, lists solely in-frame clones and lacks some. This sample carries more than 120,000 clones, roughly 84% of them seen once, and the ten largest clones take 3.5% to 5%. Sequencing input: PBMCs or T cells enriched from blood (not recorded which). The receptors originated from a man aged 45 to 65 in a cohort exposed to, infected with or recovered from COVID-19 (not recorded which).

The CDR3 DNA follows: TGTGCCAGCAGCACAGGAGCCTTGGATGGCTACACCTTC. Translation: CASSTGALDGYTF. This sequence joins TRBV27 and TRBJ1-2, with D maybe TRBD1 (5 bases). Germline V lookup: CDR1 MNHEY, CDR2 SMNVEV (reference sequence). CDR3 length equals 13 residues. Trimming shortened V by 6 bases and J by 6 bases, and 14 bases separated the two germline ends.

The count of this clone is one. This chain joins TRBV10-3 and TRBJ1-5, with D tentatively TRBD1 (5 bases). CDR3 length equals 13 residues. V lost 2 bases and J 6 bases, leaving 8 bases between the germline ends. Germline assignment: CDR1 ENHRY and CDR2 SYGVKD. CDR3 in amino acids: CAISEGASQPQHF. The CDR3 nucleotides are TGTGCCATCAGTGAGGGGGCGAGTCAGCCCCAGCATTTT.

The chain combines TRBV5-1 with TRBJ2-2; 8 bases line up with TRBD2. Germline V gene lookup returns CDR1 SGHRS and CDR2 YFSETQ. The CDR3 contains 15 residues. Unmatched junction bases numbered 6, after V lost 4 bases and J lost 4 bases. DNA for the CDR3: TGCGCCAGCAGCGTACCGGGACTAGGCACCGGGGAGCTGTTTTTT. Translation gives CASSVPGLGTGELFF.

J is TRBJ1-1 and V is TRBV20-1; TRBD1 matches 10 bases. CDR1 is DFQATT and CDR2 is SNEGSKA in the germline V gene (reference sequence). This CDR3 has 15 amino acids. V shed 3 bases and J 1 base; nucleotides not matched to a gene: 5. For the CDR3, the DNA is TGCAGTGCTAGTGGGGACAGGGGTCCGAACACTGAAGCTTTCTTT. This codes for CSASGDRGPNTEAFF.

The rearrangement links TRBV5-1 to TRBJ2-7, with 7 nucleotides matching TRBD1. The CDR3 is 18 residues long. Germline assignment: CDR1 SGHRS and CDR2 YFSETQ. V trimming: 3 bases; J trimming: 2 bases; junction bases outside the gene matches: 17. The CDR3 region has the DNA TGCGCCAGCAGCTCTTTCCCTCCGGCCGGGACAGCGGCCTACGAGCAGTACTTC. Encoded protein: CASSSFPPAGTAAYEQYF.

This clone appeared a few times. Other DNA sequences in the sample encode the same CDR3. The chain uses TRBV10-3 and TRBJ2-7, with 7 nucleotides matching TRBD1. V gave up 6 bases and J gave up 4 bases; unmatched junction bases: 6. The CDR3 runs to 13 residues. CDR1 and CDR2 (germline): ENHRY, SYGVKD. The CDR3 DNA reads TGTGCCATCAGGGGGGACAGCCCTTACGAGCAGTACTTC. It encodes CAIRGDSPYEQYF.

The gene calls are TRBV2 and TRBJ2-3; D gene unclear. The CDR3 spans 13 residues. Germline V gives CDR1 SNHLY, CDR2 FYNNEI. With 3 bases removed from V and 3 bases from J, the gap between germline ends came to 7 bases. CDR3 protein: CASSEERTDTQYF. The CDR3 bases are TGTGCCAGCAGTGAGGAGAGGACAGATACGCAGTATTTT.

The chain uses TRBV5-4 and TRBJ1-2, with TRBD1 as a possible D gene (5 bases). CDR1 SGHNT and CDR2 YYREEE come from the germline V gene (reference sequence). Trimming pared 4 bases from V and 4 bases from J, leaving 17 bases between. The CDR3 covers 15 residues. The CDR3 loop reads CASSTYSTAFYGYTF. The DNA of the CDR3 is TGTGCCAGCAGCACTTACTCGACAGCCTTCTATGGCTACACCTTC. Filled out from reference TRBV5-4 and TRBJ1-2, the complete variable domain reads ETGVTQSPTHLIKTRGQQVTLRCSSQSGHNTVSWYQQALGQGPQFIFQYYREEENGRGNFPPRFSGLQFPNYSSELNVNALELDDSALYLCASSTYSTAFYGYTFGSGTRLTVV.

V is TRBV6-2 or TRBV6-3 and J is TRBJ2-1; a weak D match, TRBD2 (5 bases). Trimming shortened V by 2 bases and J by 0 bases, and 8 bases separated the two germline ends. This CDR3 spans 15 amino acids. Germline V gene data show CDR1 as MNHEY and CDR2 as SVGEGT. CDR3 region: CASSYLGSSYNEQFF. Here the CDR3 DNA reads TGTGCCAGCAGTTACCTAGGGAGCTCCTACAATGAGCAGTTCTTC.

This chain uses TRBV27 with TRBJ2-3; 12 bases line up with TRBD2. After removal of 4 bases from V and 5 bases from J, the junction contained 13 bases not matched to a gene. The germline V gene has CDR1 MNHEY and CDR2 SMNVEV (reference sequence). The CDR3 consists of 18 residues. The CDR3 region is CASSSSLAGGHERDTQYF. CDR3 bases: TGTGCCAGCAGTTCCTCACTAGCGGGGGGACACGAGAGAGATACGCAGTATTTT.

The CDR3 loop is CASSSLWAGLSYEQYF. CDR3 bases: TGCGCCAGCAGCTCACTTTGGGCAGGCCTCTCCTACGAGCAGTACTTC. This chain uses TRBV5-1 with TRBJ2-7; D gene ambiguous. V lost 3 bases and J lost 0, with 16 bases in between. This CDR3 has 16 residues. Germline V gene data show CDR1 as SGHRS and CDR2 as YFSETQ.

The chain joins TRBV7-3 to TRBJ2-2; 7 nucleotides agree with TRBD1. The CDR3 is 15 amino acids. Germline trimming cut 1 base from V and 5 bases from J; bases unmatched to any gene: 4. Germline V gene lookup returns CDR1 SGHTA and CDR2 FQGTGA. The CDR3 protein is CASSLRGGGTGELFF. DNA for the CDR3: TGTGCCAGCAGCTTAAGAGGGGGCGGTACCGGGGAGCTGTTTTTT.

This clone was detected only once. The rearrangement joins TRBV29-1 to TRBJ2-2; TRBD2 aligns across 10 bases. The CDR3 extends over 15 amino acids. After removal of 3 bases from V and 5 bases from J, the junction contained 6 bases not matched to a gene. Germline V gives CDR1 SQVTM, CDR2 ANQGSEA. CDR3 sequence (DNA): TGCAGCGTTGACGAGGGACTAGCGTCTACCGGGGAGCTGTTTTTT. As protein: CSVDEGLASTGELFF.

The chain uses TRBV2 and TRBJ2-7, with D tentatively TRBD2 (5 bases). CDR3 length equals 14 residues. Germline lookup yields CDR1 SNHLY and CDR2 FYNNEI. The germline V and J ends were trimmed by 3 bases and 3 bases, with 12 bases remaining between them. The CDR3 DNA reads TGTGCCAGCAGTGACGGGGTTCTACACTACGAGCAGTACTTC. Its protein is CASSDGVLHYEQYF.

The CDR3 region is CASSSSGVWGELFF. CDR3 in DNA: TGTGCCAGCAGCTCATCGGGGGTCTGGGGGGAGCTGTTTTTT. The chain joins TRBV11-2 to TRBJ2-2, with D possibly being TRBD2 (6 bases). This CDR3 spans 14 amino acids. Deletions cut 4 bases from V and 8 bases from J, with 14 bases between. CDR1 is SGHAT and CDR2 is FQNNGV in the germline V gene.

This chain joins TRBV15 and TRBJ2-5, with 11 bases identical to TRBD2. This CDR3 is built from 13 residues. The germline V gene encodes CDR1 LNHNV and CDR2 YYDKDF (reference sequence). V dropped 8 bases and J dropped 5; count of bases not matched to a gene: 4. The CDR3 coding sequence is TGTGCCACCTCTTCTAGCGGGGGGGAGACCCAGTACTTC. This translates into CATSSSGGETQYF. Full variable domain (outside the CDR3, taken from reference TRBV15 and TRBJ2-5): DAMVIQNPRYQVTQFGKPVTLSCSQTLNHNVMYWYQQKSSQAPKLLFHYYDKDFNNEADTPDNFQSRRPNTSFCFLDIRSPGLGDTAMYLCATSSSGGETQYFGPGTRLLVL.

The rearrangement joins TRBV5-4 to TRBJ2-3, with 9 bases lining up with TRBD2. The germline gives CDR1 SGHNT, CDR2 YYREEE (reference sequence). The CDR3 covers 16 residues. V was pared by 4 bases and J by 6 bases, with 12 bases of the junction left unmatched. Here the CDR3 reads CASSPRLAATIDTQYF. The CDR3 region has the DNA TGTGCCAGCAGCCCGCGACTAGCGGCTACTATTGATACGCAGTATTTT.

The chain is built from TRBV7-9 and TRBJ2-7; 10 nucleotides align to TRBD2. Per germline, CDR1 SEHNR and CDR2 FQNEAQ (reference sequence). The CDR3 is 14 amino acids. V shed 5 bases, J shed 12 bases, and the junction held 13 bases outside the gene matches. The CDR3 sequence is CASSKGLASNRGYF. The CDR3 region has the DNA TGTGCCAGCAGCAAGGGACTAGCGTCCAATCGAGGGTACTTC.

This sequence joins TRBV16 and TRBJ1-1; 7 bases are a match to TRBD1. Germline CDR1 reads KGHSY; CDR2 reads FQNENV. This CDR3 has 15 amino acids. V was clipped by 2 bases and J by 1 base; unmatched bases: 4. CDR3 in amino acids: CASSQRDSQNTEAFF. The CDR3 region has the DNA TGTGCCAGCAGCCAAAGGGACAGTCAGAACACTGAAGCTTTCTTT.

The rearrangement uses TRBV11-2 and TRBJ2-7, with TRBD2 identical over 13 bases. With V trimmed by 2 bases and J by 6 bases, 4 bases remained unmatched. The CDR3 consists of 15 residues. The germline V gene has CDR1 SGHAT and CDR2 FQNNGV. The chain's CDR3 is CASSLRTSGSGEQYF. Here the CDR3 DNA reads TGTGCCAGCAGCTTACGGACTAGCGGGAGTGGCGAGCAGTACTTC. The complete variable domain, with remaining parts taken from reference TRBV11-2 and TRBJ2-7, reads EAGVAQSPRYKIIEKRQSVAFWCNPISGHATLYWYQQILGQGPKLLIQFQNNGVVDDSQLPKDRFSAERLKGVDSTLKIQPAKLEDSAVYLCASSLRTSGSGEQYFGPGTRLTVT.

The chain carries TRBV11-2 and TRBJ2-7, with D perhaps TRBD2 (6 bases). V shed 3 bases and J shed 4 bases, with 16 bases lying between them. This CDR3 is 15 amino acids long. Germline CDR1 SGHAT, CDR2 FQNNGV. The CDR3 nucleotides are TGTGCCAGCAGCTTGGGACTCCCCATCCAATACGAGCAGTACTTC. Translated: CASSLGLPIQYEQYF.

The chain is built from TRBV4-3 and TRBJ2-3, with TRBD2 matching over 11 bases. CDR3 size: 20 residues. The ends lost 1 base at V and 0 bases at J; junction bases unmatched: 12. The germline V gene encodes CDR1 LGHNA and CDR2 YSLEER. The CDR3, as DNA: TGCGCCAGCAGCCAAGGAATGGCAACTAGCGGGGGCCATAGCACAGATACGCAGTATTTT. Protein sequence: CASSQGMATSGGHSTDTQYF.

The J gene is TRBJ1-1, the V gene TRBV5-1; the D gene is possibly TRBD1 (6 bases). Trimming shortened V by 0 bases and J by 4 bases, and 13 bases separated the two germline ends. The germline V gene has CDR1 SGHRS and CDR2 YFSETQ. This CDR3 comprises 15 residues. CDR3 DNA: TGCGCCAGCAGCTTGGAAAACAGGGTCGGCACTGAAGCTTTCTTT. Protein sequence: CASSLENRVGTEAFF.

The CDR3 region has the DNA TGTGCCAGCAGTGGGGTGCAGGGAAGCACAGATACGCAGTATTTT. Translating gives CASSGVQGSTDTQYF. The chain carries TRBV6-2 or TRBV6-3 and TRBJ2-3; possible D gene TRBD1, 5 bases. The germline V and J ends were trimmed by 5 bases and 0 bases, with 12 bases remaining between them. The CDR3 consists of 15 residues. Germline CDR1 reads MNHEY; CDR2 reads SVGEGT.

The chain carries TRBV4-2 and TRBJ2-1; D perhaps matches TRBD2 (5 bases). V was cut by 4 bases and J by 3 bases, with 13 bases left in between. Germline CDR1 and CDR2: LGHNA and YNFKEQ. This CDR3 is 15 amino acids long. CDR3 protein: CASSLEAAIYNEQFF. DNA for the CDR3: TGTGCCAGCAGCCTCGAAGCGGCCATCTACAATGAGCAGTTCTTC.

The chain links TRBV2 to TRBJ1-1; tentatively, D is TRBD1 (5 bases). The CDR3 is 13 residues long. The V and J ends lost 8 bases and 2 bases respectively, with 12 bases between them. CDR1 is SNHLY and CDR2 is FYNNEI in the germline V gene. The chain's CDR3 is CASRLGLNTEAFF. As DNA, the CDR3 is TGTGCCAGCCGCCTGGGGCTTAACACTGAAGCTTTCTTT.